The clone carrying this T cell receptor beta chain was counted only a few times. The antigen is unknown. Sequenced by immunoSEQ multiplex PCR; TCRdb stores in-frame clones only, minus some. The data contain 25,000 to 35,000 clones, 80% to 90% of them singletons. The entry originates in a study of T cells in localized non-small cell lung cancer. The germline V and J ends were trimmed by 5 bases and 0 bases, with 6 bases remaining between them. Germline assignment: CDR1 SGHTA and CDR2 FQGNSA. This CDR3 region has 13 residues. Findings of the study overall: Uninvolved neighboring lung showed the greatest T cell clonality, exceeding tumor. Longer overall survival associated with higher blood T cell density; shorter survival with higher adjacent-lung clonality. Adjacent lung held a median roughly 60 of the top 100 tumor clones. The study sequenced only one region of the tumor. As a result, intratumor heterogeneity could not be excluded and remains possible.

The chain couples TRBV7-2 to TRBJ2-3, with D maybe TRBD2 (5 bases). The sequence was obtained from a woman aged 35 to 70 with stage I lung adenocarcinoma. Sequenced material: peripheral blood, taken before any cancer treatment. The DNA of the CDR3 is TGTGCCAGCAGCCGGACTAGCACAGATACGCAGTATTTT. Translated: CASSRTSTDTQYF.